The 22 T cell receptor beta chains below come from one sample, sequenced in a study of tumor-infiltrating lymphocytes in primary liver carcinoma. Germline DNA was also extracted, while the blood RNA originated from unsorted whole blood. A constant-region primer primed TCR beta cDNA synthesis from around 500 ng of total RNA. Researchers made the TCR beta libraries by running three nested multiplex PCR rounds with slightly modified ARM-PCR. TRBV1-TRBV30 forward primers paired with a C-beta reverse primer drove the first two PCR rounds, about 9 cycles each. TCRdb re-analysed the multiplex PCR reads in MiXCR, keeping a single row per CDR3 protein. This repertoire shows 200,000 or so distinct CDR3 sequences, approximately 64% found once; its top ten account for 6% to 8.5%. Sequencing input: peripheral blood. The source of these receptors is a woman aged 60-75 years with primary liver carcinoma and hepatitis B virus infection.

This clonotype was found a few times. The chain recombines TRBV28 with TRBJ2-3, with D maybe TRBD2 (5 bases). Germline-derived CDR1 and CDR2 are MDHEN and SYDVKM. Trimming pared 1 base from V and 2 bases from J, leaving 10 bases between. This CDR3 comprises 15 residues. The CDR3 nucleotides read TGTGCCAGCAGTTTATTGGGCGGGTCCACAGATACGCAGTATTTT. Translation gives CASSLLGGSTDTQYF.

This clonotype showed up many times. V gene TRBV4-2 combines with J gene TRBJ2-5; no firm D call. The CDR3 consists of 14 residues. The germline V gene has CDR1 LGHNA and CDR2 YNFKEQ. Between the trimmed V and J ends, which lost 1 base and 1 base, there was a span of 7 bases. The CDR3 protein is CASSQGAIQETQYF. CDR3 sequence (DNA): TGTGCCAGCAGCCAAGGAGCGATCCAAGAGACCCAGTACTTC.

Comments on this clonotype: Germline and junction disagree at one end, which may indicate a read error. This chain joins TRBV11-2 and TRBJ2-1; 8 nucleotides align to TRBD1. Germline V gives CDR1 SGHAT, CDR2 FQNNGV. CDR3 length equals 15 residues. CDR3 amino acids: CASNSTGTGRNGQFF. In DNA form, the CDR3 reads TGTGCCAGCAACTCAACCGGGACAGGTCGCAATGGGCAGTTCTTC.

The V call is TRBV29-1, the J call TRBJ2-7; TRBD2 matches at 9 bases. Germline trimming cut 1 base from V and 1 base from J; bases unmatched to any gene: 11. The CDR3 has 17 residues. The germline V gene has CDR1 SQVTM and CDR2 ANQGSEA. The CDR3 nucleotides are TGCAGCGTTGAAGTCACCCTAGCGGGAAAAAGGTCCTACGAGCAGTACTTC. Protein: CSVEVTLAGKRSYEQYF.

Concerning this clonotype: The junction departs from the called germline gene at one end, perhaps through a read error. The chain is built from TRBV12-5 and TRBJ2-1; TRBD2 aligns across 7 bases. Germline V CDR1 and CDR2: LGHNT, FRNRAP. The CDR3 loop spans 14 amino acids. This CDR3 reads CACGWGLPGNEQFF. CDR3 in DNA: TGTGCTTGTGGCTGGGGACTACCAGGGAATGAGCAGTTCTTC.

Remarks on this clonotype: At one boundary the junction diverges from the germline segment, which might be a read error. The chain employs TRBV11-2 and TRBJ2-1, with 12 bases matching TRBD2. Germline values: CDR1 SGHAT, CDR2 FQNNGV. The CDR3 is made up of 17 amino acids. CDR3 protein: CVSSLVLAGGPYNEQFF. CDR3 nucleotide sequence: TGTGTCAGCAGCTTAGTGCTAGCGGGAGGGCCCTACAATGAGCAGTTCTTC.

CDR3: CASSYSVQGTNEKLFF. The CDR3 DNA reads as TGTGCCAGCAGTTACTCGGTACAGGGAACTAATGAAAAACTGTTTTTT. The rearrangement uses TRBV6-6 and TRBJ1-4; D might be TRBD1 (6 bases). This CDR3 has 16 residues. CDR1 and CDR2 from the germline V gene are MNHNY and SVGAGI (reference sequence). V lost 0 bases to trimming and J lost 1 base, with 9 bases between them.

Points on this clonotype: The junction departs from germline at one end; a sequencing error may be responsible. The V gene is TRBV11-2, the J gene TRBJ2-7; D gene unclear. The CDR3 has 14 amino acids. Germline CDR1 SGHAT, CDR2 FQNNGV. For the CDR3, the DNA is TGTGCCAGCAGCTTAGCTACAACCTCCTACAAGCAGTATTTC. This gives the protein CASSLATTSYKQYF.

On this clonotype: An end of the junction does not agree with germline; a read error may underlie this. Here the CDR3 DNA reads TGTGCCAGCAGTTACGGTAGGACCAACTCCTACAATGAGCGGTTCTTC. Its translation: CASSYGRTNSYNERFF. The V and J genes are TRBV6-6 and TRBJ2-1; no definite D call. The CDR3 is made up of 16 amino acids. The V gene's germline CDR1 is MNHNY and CDR2 SVGAGI (reference sequence).

In DNA, the CDR3 is TGTGCCAGCAGTTACAAGCGGGAGGGGGACGAGCAGTACTTC. Protein product: CASSYKREGDEQYF. The chain has TRBV6-2 or TRBV6-3 and TRBJ2-7, with TRBD2 matching over 10 bases. Trimming took 2 bases from V and 5 from J; bases not matched to a gene: 3. Germline V gene data show CDR1 as MNHEY and CDR2 as SVGEGT. The CDR3 consists of 14 residues.

This chain joins TRBV2 and TRBJ1-2; D is perhaps TRBD1 (6 bases). The length of the CDR3 is 13 residues. V lost 7 bases, J lost 8 bases, and 17 bases lay in between. Germline lookup yields CDR1 SNHLY and CDR2 FYNNEI. The CDR3 protein is CASTGAPDYGYTF. The CDR3 region has the DNA TGTGCCAGCACGGGGGCCCCGGATTACGGCTACACCTTC.

This clonotype was picked up a small number of times. The CDR3 reads CASSPRLGPWIQYF. CDR3 coding DNA: TGTGCCAGCAGCCCACGACTTGGTCCCTGGATTCAGTACTTC. This rearrangement joins TRBV7-9 to TRBJ2-4; D gene uncertain. The germline V gene has CDR1 SEHNR and CDR2 FQNEAQ (reference sequence). V was cut by 5 bases and J by 10 bases, with 18 bases left in between. CDR3 length: 14 residues.

Notes on this clonotype: Just one base apart from a much larger clone, this may be a read error. The rearrangement links TRBV12-3 or TRBV12-4 to TRBJ1-3, with 8 nucleotides matching TRBD1. This CDR3 region has 16 residues. With 9 bases clipped from V and 0 bases from J, the junction kept 10 bases outside the gene matches. CDR3 sequence (DNA): TGTGCCAGGACTCGGACAGGGCTGAGCTCTGGAAACACCATATATTTT. It is translated as CARTRTGLSSGNTIYF.

This clonotype was observed a single time. One end of the junction fails to match germline, which may point to a read error. V and J are TRBV11-2 and TRBJ2-3, with unresolved D. Germline V lookup: CDR1 SGHAT, CDR2 FQNNGV. The CDR3 is 14 amino acids. The CDR3 sequence: CASSSSFTGDMQYF. The DNA of the CDR3 is TGTGCCAGCAGCTCGTCCTTCACTGGTGATATGCAGTATTTT.

Comments on this clonotype: A read error may produce the germline difference seen at one junction end. The CDR3 DNA reads TGCGCCATCAGGAATGACAGGAATGAGCAGTTCTTC. It yields the protein CAIRNDRNEQFF. V usage is TRBV10-3 and J usage is TRBJ2-1, with a possible D match to TRBD1 (6 bases). Germline CDR1 reads ENHRY; CDR2 reads SYGVKD. This CDR3 region has 12 residues.

Note on this clonotype: Compared with germline, one end of the junction differs, possibly owing to a read error. The V and J genes are TRBV11-3 and TRBJ2-7; D gene unclear. Germline CDR1 and CDR2: SGHNT and YENEEA. The CDR3 spans 12 residues. CDR3 sequence: CASSSLGDEQHF. DNA of the CDR3: TGTGCCAGCAGCTCCCTAGGCGACGAGCAGCATTTC. Full variable domain (missing parts from reference TRBV11-3 and TRBJ2-7): EAGVVQSPRYKIIEKKQPVAFWCNPISGHNTLYWYLQNLGQGPELLIRYENEEAVDDSQLPKDRFSAERLKGVDSTLKIQPAELGDSAVYLCASSSLGDEQHFGPGTRLTVT.

About this clonotype: A much larger clonotype is one base distant, so this may be a read error. This is likely a read error, given that the CDR3 carries no conserved phenylalanine or tryptophan at its end. This rearrangement joins TRBV10-2 to TRBJ1-2; D remains unclear. Per the germline V gene, CDR1 is WSHSY and CDR2 is SAAADI. This CDR3 is built from 13 residues. V was trimmed by 0 bases and J by 8 bases, leaving 10 bases between them. CDR3 amino acids: CASSESSGFGYTL. In DNA form, the CDR3 reads TGCGCCAGCAGTGAGTCGTCAGGTTTCGGCTACACCTTA.

This sequence joins TRBV5-1 and TRBJ2-1; D is perhaps TRBD1 (5 bases). Trimming removed 0 bases from V and 7 bases from J, with 17 bases in between. The CDR3 has 16 amino acids. CDR1 and CDR2 (germline): SGHRS, YFSETQ. The CDR3 DNA reads TGCGCCAGCAGCTTGGGGACAAATGTAAAGAAGAATGAGCAGTTCTTC. Translation gives CASSLGTNVKKNEQFF.

Of note for this clonotype: The junction differs from germline at one of its ends, possibly a read error. V usage is TRBV7-8 and J usage is TRBJ2-3; TRBD2 aligns across 11 bases. The CDR3 is 16 amino acids. Germline V gene lookup returns CDR1 SGHVS and CDR2 FQNEAQ. The CDR3 loop is CASKRTSGRPTDTQYF. CDR3 DNA sequence: TGTGCCAGCAAGAGGACTAGCGGGCGTCCCACAGATACGCAATATTTT.

Turning to this clonotype: The junction shows a germline mismatch at one end, possibly a read error. J is TRBJ1-4 and V is TRBV5-1, with TRBD1 as a possible D gene (5 bases). Germline-derived CDR1 and CDR2 are SGHRS and YFSETQ. The CDR3 length is 14 residues. The CDR3 DNA is TGCGCCAGCAGCCCCAGGGTCCCTAATGTAAAACTGTTTTTT. Translation gives CASSPRVPNVKLFF.

To note about this clonotype: This may be a read error, as it is one base from a much larger clone. The V call is TRBV6-6, the J call TRBJ1-5; D is unclear. CDR3 length: 13 residues. From germline, CDR1 is MNHNY and CDR2 SVGAGI (reference sequence). CDR3 nucleotides: TGTGCCAGCAGTTACTTTAGCAATCAGTCCCAGCATTTT. This gives the protein CASSYFSNQSQHF.

This clonotype is a singleton in its sample. A much larger clone is a single base away; this may be a read error. The chain links TRBV14 to TRBJ2-5; perhaps TRBD2 as D (6 bases). Germline V gene data show CDR1 as SGHDN and CDR2 as FVKESK. CDR3 size: 12 residues. The V end lost 6 bases, the J end lost 6 bases, and 11 bases lay between the germline ends. The DNA for the CDR3 is TGTGCCAGCAGTTTCGCGGGAAAGACCCAGTACTTC. Translating gives CASSFAGKTQYF.